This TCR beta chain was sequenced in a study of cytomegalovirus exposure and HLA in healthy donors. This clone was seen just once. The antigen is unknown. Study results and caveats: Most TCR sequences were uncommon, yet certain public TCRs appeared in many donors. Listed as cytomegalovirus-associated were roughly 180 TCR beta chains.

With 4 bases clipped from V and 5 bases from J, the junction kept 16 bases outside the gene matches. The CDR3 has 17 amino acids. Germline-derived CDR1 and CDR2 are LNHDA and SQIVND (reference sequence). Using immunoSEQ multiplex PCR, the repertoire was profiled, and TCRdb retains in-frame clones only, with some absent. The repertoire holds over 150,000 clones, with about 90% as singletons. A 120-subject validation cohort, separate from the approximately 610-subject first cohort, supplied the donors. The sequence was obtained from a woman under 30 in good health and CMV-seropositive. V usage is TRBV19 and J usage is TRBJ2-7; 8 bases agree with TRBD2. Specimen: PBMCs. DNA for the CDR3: TGTGCCAGTAGTAGCACTAGCGGCGGACTCCTTGGTCACGAGCAGTACTTC. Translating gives CASSSTSGGLLGHEQYF. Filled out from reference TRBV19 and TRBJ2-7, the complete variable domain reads DGGITQSPKYLFRKEGQNVTLSCEQNLNHDAMYWYRQDPGQGLRLIYYSQIVNDFQKGDIAEGYSVSREKKESFPLTVTSAQKNPTAFYLCASSSTSGGLLGHEQYFGPGTRLTVT.